This T cell receptor (beta chain) was sequenced in a study of response to subunit inactivated influenza vaccine. Whole-study results and caveats: Authors suggested few new T cells are recruited by each seasonal influenza vaccination.

This clonotype was detected only a few times. Its antigen is not identified. The CDR3 has 15 residues. The J segment lost 2 bases and the V segment lost 3 bases, leaving 6 bases of the junction unmatched. Germline CDR1 is SQVTM and CDR2 is ANQGSEA. Using its own MiXCR run on the RT-PCR reads, TCRdb lists one record per CDR3 protein. The sample has some 480,000 distinct CDR3 sequences; 10% to 11% are singletons. Specimen: PBMCs from blood, collected around seven weeks after vaccination. The rearrangement links TRBV29-1 to TRBJ2-7, with 11 positions matching TRBD1. The sequence was collected from a man aged 50 to 59 who received an inactivated influenza vaccine. Written as DNA, the CDR3 is TGCAGCGTTGAGGACAGGGGGCTGTTTCCCTACGAGCAGTACTTC. It translates to CSVEDRGLFPYEQYF.